This TCR beta chain was profiled in a study of T cells expressing NK-cell markers. Whole-study context: Researchers got TCR beta repertoires out of sorted CD3+CD56+NKG2C+, CD3+CD56+NKG2C- and CD3+CD56-NKG2C+ T cells.

To note about this clonotype: As yet, its antigen is unknown.

The CDR3 spans 12 residues. Germline assignment: CDR1 MNHNY and CDR2 SVGAGI (reference sequence). In generating TCR beta cDNA, 5'RACE template switching with UMIs was used. TCRdb processed the 5' RACE reads again and assigns one entry to each CDR3 protein, with no DNA. The listing contains about 170,000 distinct CDR3 sequences. Broader study findings: Of CD8+ T cells, about 1.0-7.5% belonged to dominant NKG2C+ clonotypes in five to seven donors. In a few donors, dominant clonotypes made up about 25-60.1% of CD3+CD56-NKG2C+ cells.

This sequence joins TRBV6-6 and TRBJ2-5. Sequenced input: blood T cells: a sorted CD56 or NKG2C T cell subset, CD4+ or CD8+ T cells, or bulk PBMC T cells (not recorded which). The source of this sequence is a man aged 18 to 69 in good health. The chain's CDR3 is CASSTGPETQYF.